This is a list of T cell receptor beta chains from one sample in a study of graft-versus-host responses after intestinal transplantation. The assay was immunoSEQ multiplex PCR, and TCRdb's table has in-frame clones only and misses some. The sample lists tens of thousands of clones, around 43% seen once, with roughly 1.7% in the top ten. The input for sequencing was alloreactive CD8+ T cells from a mixed lymphocyte reaction culture, taken before intestinal transplant. The receptor source for this set is a human patient who received an intestinal transplant. The conserved cysteine and the conserved F or W are not part of the CDR3 here. The order of the fields is clone size, V gene, J gene, CDR3 protein. Expanded clones get a size class; other rows say once, few or many, or leave the size out.

NA	TRBV27	TRBJ2-7	ASSPSYGASGEQY
few	TRBV27	TRBJ2-1	ASSPREGNEQF
NA	TRBV7-9	TRBJ1-6	ASSIGTAYNSPLH
NA	TRBV13	TRBJ1-2	ASSSLWTGRIGYT
medium-sized	TRBV28	TRBJ1-2	ASRPGQNYGYT
few	TRBV9	TRBJ2-5	ASSEPPGLAGGTQY
NA	TRBV19	TRBJ2-1	ASSAGGPYEQF
few	TRBV6-6	TRBJ1-5	ASSYVPGNQPQH
NA	TRBV10-2	TRBJ2-1	ASSPSRGLDNEQF
NA	TRBV2	TRBJ2-7	ASSEMAGPRPEQY
NA	TRBV19	TRBJ2-3	ASSIRTLGTDTQY
NA	TRBV5-4	TRBJ2-1	ASSSGLAGESYNEQF
NA	TRBV7-6	TRBJ2-1	ASSLSAGGMYNEQF
NA	TRBV7-9	TRBJ1-2	ASSLNQPTGLGYT
NA	TRBV5-4	TRBJ2-2	ASSLDAPGELF
NA	TRBV6-6	TRBJ1-2	ASTGAQGDYGYT
NA	TRBV5-8	TRBJ2-7	ASSLRLLIWNEQY
few	TRBV5-1	TRBJ2-2	ASSSIPSGVNTGELF
once	TRBV5-1	TRBJ2-1	ASSLESVWAQF
NA	TRBV9	TRBJ1-3	ASSAGQAGNTIY
NA	TRBV5-1	TRBJ1-2	ASSFRQQEANYGYT
medium-sized	TRBV5-4	TRBJ1-1	ASSLRTLKTEAF
medium-sized	TRBV21-1	TRBJ2-7	ASSKDYRGREQY
NA	TRBV27	TRBJ2-5	ASSGQGLSLETQY
NA	TRBV11-3	TRBJ2-5	ASSLGSQGTGETQY
NA	TRBV6-5	TRBJ1-5	ASSYIRDRGRRPQH
NA	TRBV13	TRBJ2-5	ASSLGEKTQY
few	TRBV6-4	TRBJ1-5	ASRHQNRGIGQPQH